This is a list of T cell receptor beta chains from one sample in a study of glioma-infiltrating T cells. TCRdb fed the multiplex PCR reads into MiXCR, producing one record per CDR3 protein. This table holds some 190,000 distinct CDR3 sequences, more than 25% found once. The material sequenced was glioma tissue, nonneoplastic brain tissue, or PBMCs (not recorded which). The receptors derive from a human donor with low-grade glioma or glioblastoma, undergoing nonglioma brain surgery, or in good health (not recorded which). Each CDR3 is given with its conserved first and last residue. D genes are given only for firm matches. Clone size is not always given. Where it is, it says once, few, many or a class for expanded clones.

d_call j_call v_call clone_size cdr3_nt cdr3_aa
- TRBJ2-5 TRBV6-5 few TGTGCCAGCAGTTACTCGCGGCAGGCACTGTACCAAGAGACCCAGTACTTC CASSYSRQALYQETQYF
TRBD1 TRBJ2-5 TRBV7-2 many TGTGCCAGCAGACCGGGACAGTCGCAAGAGACCCAGTACTTC CASRPGQSQETQYF
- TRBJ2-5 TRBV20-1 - TGCAGTGATAGAGATCTCGGGAGTCCGGCCGAGACGCAGTACTTC CSDRDLGSPAETQYF
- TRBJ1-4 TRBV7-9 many TGTGCCAGCAGGCGGGGACTACTCGGAGTTGAAGGAAAACTGTTTTTT CASRRGLLGVEGKLFF
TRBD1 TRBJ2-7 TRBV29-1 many TGCAGCGTTCAGGGACAGGGGGCCCAAGCACAGTACTTC CSVQGQGAQAQYF
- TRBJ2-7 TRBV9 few TGTGCCAGCAGCGTAGACGGAGCCTCCTACGAGCAGTACTTC CASSVDGASYEQYF
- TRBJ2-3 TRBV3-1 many TGTGCCAGCAGCCAAGGCGAGGGACTCCCGCCACGGAAAGATACGCAGTATTTT CASSQGEGLPPRKDTQYF
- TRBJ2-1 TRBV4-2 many TGTGCCAGCAGCCAACAACGGGCCAGGGAATTCGGGAATAGTGAGCAGTTCTTC CASSQQRAREFGNSEQFF
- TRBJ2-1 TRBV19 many TGTGCCAGTAATGCCGGGAACCCTCGGGGCGATGAGCAGTTCTTC CASNAGNPRGDEQFF
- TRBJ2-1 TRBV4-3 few TGCGCCAGCAGCCAAGAGTTCAGACGGGACAATGAGCAGTTCTTC CASSQEFRRDNEQFF
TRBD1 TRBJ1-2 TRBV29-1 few TGCAGCGCCGACCCGGGACAGGGGGTCTATGGCTACACCTTC CSADPGQGVYGYTF
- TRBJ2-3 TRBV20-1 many TGCAGTGCTAGAGGTCCCGGTACCCCGCAGTATTTT CSARGPGTPQYF
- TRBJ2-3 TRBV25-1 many TGTGCCAGCAGTGAATCGTACCCCACAGATACGCAGTATTTT CASSESYPTDTQYF
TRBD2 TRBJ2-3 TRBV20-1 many TGCAGTGCTAGAGATTTCCTAGCGGGAGGAAGTGATACGCAGTATTTT CSARDFLAGGSDTQYF
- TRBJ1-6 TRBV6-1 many TGTGCCAGCAGATACACTGGGGATTCACCCCTCCACTTT CASRYTGDSPLHF
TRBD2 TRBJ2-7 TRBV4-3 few TGCGCCAGCAGCCAGACTAGCGGGGGGTCCTACGAGCAGTACTTC CASSQTSGGSYEQYF
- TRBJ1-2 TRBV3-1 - TGTGCCAGCAGCCCGACCGTCCTAACTAACTATGGCTACACCTTC CASSPTVLTNYGYTF
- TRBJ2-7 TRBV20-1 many TGCAGTGCCCAATCCCCTGACAGGTCCTTCTCCTACGAGCAGTACTTC CSAQSPDRSFSYEQYF
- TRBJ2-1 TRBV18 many TGTGCCAGCTCACCTAGCGAAAGCTCCTACAATGAGCAGTTCTTC CASSPSESSYNEQFF
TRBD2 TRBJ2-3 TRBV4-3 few TGCGCCAGCAGCCAAGAAACGGGAGGGCAAGATACGCAGTATTTT CASSQETGGQDTQYF
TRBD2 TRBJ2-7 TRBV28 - TGTGCCAGCAGTTCCCTAGCGGGAGGGGGCTACGAGCAGTACTTC CASSSLAGGGYEQYF
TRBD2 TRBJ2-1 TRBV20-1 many TGCAGTGCGAGGATTCGGACTAGCGGGAGTAATGAGCAGTTCTTC CSARIRTSGSNEQFF
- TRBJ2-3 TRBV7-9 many TGTGCCAGCAGCTTAACCAGGGGCCGCACAGATACGCAGTATTTT CASSLTRGRTDTQYF
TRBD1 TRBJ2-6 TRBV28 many TGTGCCAGCAGTTGGGTGACAGGGATCTCGGCTGGGGCCAACGTCCTGACTTTC CASSWVTGISAGANVLTF
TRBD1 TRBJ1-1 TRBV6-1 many TGTGCCAGCAGTTTGCCCGGACAGGACAAAGCTTTCTTT CASSLPGQDKAFF
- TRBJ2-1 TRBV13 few TGTGCCAGCAGCTTAGAGAAGGGCCCCAGAGGGTTCTTC CASSLEKGPRGFF
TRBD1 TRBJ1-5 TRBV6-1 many TGTGCCAGCAGTGCCACAGGGGGCAATCAGCCCCAGCATTTT CASSATGGNQPQHF
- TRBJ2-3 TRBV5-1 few TGCGCCAGCAGCTTGGATCCAGGATCTCATGGGCTTAGCACAGATACGCAGTATTTT CASSLDPGSHGLSTDTQYF
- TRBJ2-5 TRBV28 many TGTGCCAGCAGTCCCCGACTTCGTCAAGAGACCCAGTACTTC CASSPRLRQETQYF
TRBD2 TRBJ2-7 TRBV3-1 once TGTGCCAGCAGCCCGACTAGCGGGATGGGGGAGCAGTACTTC CASSPTSGMGEQYF
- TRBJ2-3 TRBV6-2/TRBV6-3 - TGTGCCAGCAGTTACTCGAATAAAGGACTCGCCGACACTAGCACAGATACGCGGTATTTT CASSYSNKGLADTSTDTRYF
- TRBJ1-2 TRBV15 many TGTGCCACCAGCCCTCATGCTGCAGGGAAGGGTTACACCTTC CATSPHAAGKGYTF
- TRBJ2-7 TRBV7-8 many TGTGCCAGCAGCTTGTACCAGGGTCCTAGCTACGAGCAGTACTTC CASSLYQGPSYEQYF
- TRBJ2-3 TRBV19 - TGTGCCAGTAGTATCGTGCGCACAGATACGCAGTATTTT CASSIVRTDTQYF
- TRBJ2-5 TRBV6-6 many TGTGCCAGCAGTTACTCGGGCGTTCTGGGGCAAGAGACCCAGTACTTC CASSYSGVLGQETQYF
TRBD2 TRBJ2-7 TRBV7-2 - TGTGCCAGCAGCTTTATAGCGGGAGTCTACGAGCAGTACTTC CASSFIAGVYEQYF
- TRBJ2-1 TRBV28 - TGTGCCAGTAGTTCAAGTCAGGGGCGGAGATACAATGAGCAGTTCTTC CASSSSQGRRYNEQFF
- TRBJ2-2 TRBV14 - TGTGCCAGCAGCCAATACGACACCGGGGAGCTGTTTTTT CASSQYDTGELFF
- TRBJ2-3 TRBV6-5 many TGTGCCAGCAGTTACTCGGGTTTTGATACGCAGTATTTT CASSYSGFDTQYF
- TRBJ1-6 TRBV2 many TGTGCCGGAACAGGAGCCCCTTTTTCACCCCTCCACTTT CAGTGAPFSPLHF
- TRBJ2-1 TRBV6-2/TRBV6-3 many TGTGCCAGCCGGGACTTCGGCTCCTACAATGAGCAGTTCTTC CASRDFGSYNEQFF
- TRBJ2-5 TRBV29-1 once TGCAGCGTTGAAGGGGGGGCTGAAGAGACCCAGTACTTC CSVEGGAEETQYF
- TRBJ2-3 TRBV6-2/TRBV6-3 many TGTGCCAGCAGTTCTCCCCCGGGCACTAGCACAGATACGCAGTATTTT CASSSPPGTSTDTQYF